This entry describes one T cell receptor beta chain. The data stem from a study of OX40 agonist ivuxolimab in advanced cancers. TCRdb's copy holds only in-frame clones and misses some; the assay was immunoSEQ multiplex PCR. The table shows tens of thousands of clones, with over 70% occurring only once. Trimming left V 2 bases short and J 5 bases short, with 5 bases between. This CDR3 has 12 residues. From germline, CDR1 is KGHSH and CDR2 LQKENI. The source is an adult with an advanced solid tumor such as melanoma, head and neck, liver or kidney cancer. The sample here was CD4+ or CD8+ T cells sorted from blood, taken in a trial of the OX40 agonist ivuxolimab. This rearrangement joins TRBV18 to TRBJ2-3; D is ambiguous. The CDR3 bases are TGTGCCAGCTCACCAATGGGAGATACGCAGTATTTT. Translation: CASSPMGDTQYF.